The 13 T cell receptor beta chains below were found in one sample sequenced in a study of blood T cell repertoires in COVID-19. Only in-frame clones appear in the TCRdb table, and some are missing; sequencing was by immunoSEQ multiplex PCR. The sample yields some 180,000 clones, about 88% seen once. Sequencing used peripheral blood. These receptors came from a man aged 50 to 59 who had recovered from COVID-19.

The V call is TRBV9, the J call TRBJ1-3, with unresolved D. Germline CDR1 and CDR2: SGDLS and YYNGEE. Trimming took off 0 bases at V and 2 bases at J, with 6 bases between the two ends. This CDR3 is 14 amino acids long. The CDR3 coding sequence is TGTGCCAGCAGCGTAGCCCCTACTGGAAACACCATATATTTT. Translating it yields CASSVAPTGNTIYF.

The gene calls are TRBV7-2 and TRBJ2-3, with D perhaps TRBD2 (5 bases). Trimming left V 5 bases short and J 3 bases short, with 12 bases between. Germline V gene data show CDR1 as SGHTA and CDR2 as FQGNSA. The CDR3 consists of 14 residues. The CDR3 DNA follows: TGTGCCAGCAGCATCGGACTTACGACAGATACGCAGTATTTT. The encoded protein is CASSIGLTTDTQYF.

The J gene is TRBJ1-3, the V gene TRBV19; D is uncertain. Per the germline V gene, CDR1 is LNHDA and CDR2 is SQIVND (reference sequence). With 5 bases removed from V and 2 bases from J, the gap between germline ends came to 13 bases. The CDR3 has 15 amino acids. CDR3 residues: CASSPTVGAGNTIYF. The CDR3 nucleotides are TGTGCCAGTAGTCCGACCGTCGGGGCTGGAAACACCATATATTTT. The variable domain in full, completed from reference TRBV19 and TRBJ1-3, reads DGGITQSPKYLFRKEGQNVTLSCEQNLNHDAMYWYRQDPGQGLRLIYYSQIVNDFQKGDIAEGYSVSREKKESFPLTVTSAQKNPTAFYLCASSPTVGAGNTIYFGEGSWLTVV.

This rearrangement joins TRBV3-1 (or the pseudogene TRBV3-2) to TRBJ1-3; D remains ambiguous. V was shortened by 2 bases and J by 7 bases, with 12 bases between the two germline ends. Germline V gene lookup returns CDR1 LGHDT and CDR2 YNNKEL (reference sequence). The CDR3 is 14 amino acids. The CDR3 reads CASSQPPPGNTIYF. The CDR3 DNA reads TGTGCCAGCAGCCAACCCCCCCCGGGGAACACCATATATTTT.

This rearrangement joins TRBV4-3 to TRBJ2-2; 11 bases agree with TRBD2. The CDR3 length is 16 residues. Per the germline V gene, CDR1 is LGHNA and CDR2 is YSLEER. The junction had 8 bases not matched to a gene; V was cut back by 4 bases and J by 7 bases. The CDR3 coding sequence is TGCGCCAGCAGCCCTTCACTAGCGGGAGCGAGCGGGGAGCTGTTTTTT. Amino acid sequence: CASSPSLAGASGELFF.

V usage is TRBV15 and J usage is TRBJ1-4; maybe TRBD1 (5 bases). Germline values: CDR1 LNHNV, CDR2 YYDKDF (reference sequence). Between the trimmed V and J ends, which lost 3 bases and 8 bases, there was a span of 22 bases. This CDR3 comprises 17 residues. CDR3 sequence reads: CATSSLTTGRSREKLFF. CDR3 DNA: TGTGCCACCAGCAGTCTTACTACAGGCCGATCTCGGGAAAAACTGTTTTTT. The full variable domain, its missing parts supplied by reference TRBV15 and TRBJ1-4, is DAMVIQNPRYQVTQFGKPVTLSCSQTLNHNVMYWYQQKSSQAPKLLFHYYDKDFNNEADTPDNFQSRRPNTSFCFLDIRSPGLGDTAMYLCATSSLTTGRSREKLFFGSGTQLSVL.

The chain employs TRBV29-1 and TRBJ2-4, with D tentatively TRBD2 (5 bases). Germline CDR1 SQVTM, CDR2 ANQGSEA. There are 16 residues in the CDR3. Trimming took 3 bases from V and 3 from J, leaving 18 bases between them. CDR3 region: CSVEPSGSSGKNIQYF. The CDR3 nucleotides read TGCAGCGTTGAGCCGTCGGGGTCGTCTGGCAAAAACATTCAGTACTTC.

J is TRBJ2-6 and V is TRBV19; 7 bases map to TRBD1. CDR1 and CDR2 (germline): LNHDA, SQIVND (reference sequence). The CDR3 loop spans 15 amino acids. Trimming cost V 6 bases and J 2 bases; bases outside gene matches: 4. The CDR3: CASSLDRAGANVLTF. CDR3 DNA: TGTGCCAGTAGCCTTGACAGGGCTGGGGCCAACGTCCTGACTTTC.

This rearrangement joins TRBV11-3 to TRBJ2-7; 8 nucleotides match TRBD1. Germline values: CDR1 SGHNT, CDR2 YENEEA. The length of the CDR3 is 15 residues. V was clipped by 5 bases and J by 4 bases; unmatched bases: 10. The DNA for the CDR3 is TGTGCCAGCAGCCCAGGACAGGGAACCTCTTACGAGCAGTACTTC. As protein: CASSPGQGTSYEQYF. Together with reference TRBV11-3 and TRBJ2-7, the CDR3 gives the full variable domain: EAGVVQSPRYKIIEKKQPVAFWCNPISGHNTLYWYLQNLGQGPELLIRYENEEAVDDSQLPKDRFSAERLKGVDSTLKIQPAELGDSAVYLCASSPGQGTSYEQYFGPGTRLTVT.

This sequence joins TRBV5-1 and TRBJ1-6; D possibly corresponds to TRBD1 (5 bases). Trimming took off 1 base at V and 5 bases at J, with 16 bases between the two ends. There are 17 residues in the CDR3. The germline gives CDR1 SGHRS, CDR2 YFSETQ. The CDR3 nucleotides are TGCGCCAGCAGCTTGCTTCAAGTGGGCAGGGATAATTCACCCCTCCACTTT. Protein: CASSLLQVGRDNSPLHF.

This clone has only one observation. In DNA, the CDR3 is TGTGCCAGCTCCCGACAGGGCAATCAGCCCCAGCATTTT. This encodes CASSRQGNQPQHF. The chain has TRBV3-1 (or the pseudogene TRBV3-2) and TRBJ1-5; the D gene is possibly TRBD1 (6 bases). Deletions cut 8 bases from V and 2 bases from J, with 10 bases between. Germline lookup yields CDR1 LGHDT and CDR2 YNNKEL (reference sequence). The CDR3 has 13 residues.

This clone was counted once. CDR3 region: CASSEGLNQPQHF. The CDR3, as DNA: TGCGCCAGCAGTGAAGGACTCAATCAGCCCCAGCATTTT. The chain recombines TRBV10-1 with TRBJ1-5; no reliable D call. The length of the CDR3 is 13 residues. V was clipped by 3 bases and J by 3 bases, with 6 bases between them. Germline V gene data show CDR1 as WNHNN and CDR2 as SYGVQD (reference sequence).

In its sample, this clone was seen many times. The DNA for the CDR3 is TGTGCCAGCAGCCAAGATGAGCGGGGGGGCACAGATACGCAGTATTTT. Translation: CASSQDERGGTDTQYF. The V call is TRBV3-1 (or the pseudogene TRBV3-2), the J call TRBJ2-3, with TRBD2 identical over 9 bases. J lost 1 base, V lost 0 bases, and 2 bases had no gene match. The V gene's germline CDR1 is LGHDT and CDR2 YNNKEL (reference sequence). The CDR3 contains 16 residues.